One and the same sample provided the 13 T cell receptor beta chains below, sequenced in a study of preoperative IRX-2 immunotherapy in early breast cancer. Profiled with immunoSEQ multiplex PCR; TCRdb holds only in-frame clones, not every one. The repertoire has about 89,000 clones, 86% of them found once; the top ten carry roughly 1.9%. Treatment: preoperative locoregional IRX-2 cytokine immunotherapy. Sequenced here: tumor tissue, sampled after IRX-2 immunotherapy. The receptors were sampled from a human donor with breast cancer.

The chain combines TRBV19 with TRBJ1-4, with TRBD1 as a possible D gene (6 bases). CDR1 is LNHDA and CDR2 is SQIVND in the germline V gene (reference sequence). This CDR3 region has 17 residues. V was shortened by 6 bases and J by 2 bases, with 19 bases between the two germline ends. CDR3 residues: CASSASPQGATNEKLFF. In nucleotides, the CDR3 is TGTGCCAGTAGCGCCTCACCACAGGGAGCGACTAATGAAAAACTGTTTTTT.

The chain has TRBV7-8 and TRBJ2-1, with D perhaps given as TRBD1 or TRBD2 (5 bases each). Germline assignment: CDR1 SGHVS and CDR2 FQNEAQ. This CDR3 spans 17 amino acids. V lost 3 bases and J 0 bases, leaving 15 bases between the germline ends. The chain's CDR3 is CASSFEKGTRSYNEQFF. In DNA form, the CDR3 reads TGTGCCAGCAGCTTTGAAAAGGGGACCCGCTCCTACAATGAGCAGTTCTTC.

This chain connects TRBV19 to TRBJ1-5; 9 bases are a match to TRBD1. Germline CDR1 reads LNHDA; CDR2 reads SQIVND (reference sequence). V lost 4 bases to trimming and J lost 5 bases; unmatched junction nucleotides: 6. The CDR3 is 15 residues long. CDR3 region: CASSTSGQGYQPQHF. CDR3 DNA: TGTGCCAGTAGTACTTCGGGACAGGGSTATCAGCCCCAGCATTTT.

This clone was observed a single time. The chain is built from TRBV11-3 and TRBJ2-1; 15 nucleotides align to TRBD2. With V trimmed by 5 bases and J by 1 base, 6 bases remained unmatched. This CDR3 contains 18 residues. Germline-derived CDR1 and CDR2 are SGHNT and YENEEA. The CDR3: CASSPRGTSGGSYNEQFF. The CDR3 DNA follows: TGTGCCAGCAGCCCGCGCGGGACTAGCGGGGGGTCCTACAATGAGCAGTTCTTC.

This clone has at least ten counts. V usage is TRBV11-3 and J usage is TRBJ2-5; possibly TRBD1 for D (6 bases). V was clipped by 3 bases and J by 5 bases, with 13 bases between them. This CDR3 is 14 amino acids long. Germline assignment: CDR1 SGHNT and CDR2 YENEEA. The CDR3 loop is CASSLAWGRETQYF. Here the CDR3 DNA reads TGTGCCAGCAGCTTGGCGTGGGGGCGGGAGACCCAGTACTTC.

The rearrangement joins TRBV5-1 to TRBJ1-2; D is possibly TRBD1 (5 bases). The V end lost 2 bases, the J end lost 8 bases, and 19 bases lay between the germline ends. Per the germline V gene, CDR1 is SGHRS and CDR2 is YFSETQ. There are 15 residues in the CDR3. DNA of the CDR3: TGCGCCAGCAGCTTAAGCTCGACGGGACCGGGGGGCTACACCTTC. Protein: CASSLSSTGPGGYTF.

This chain joins TRBV11-3 and TRBJ1-2; no definite D call. Germline lookup yields CDR1 SGHNT and CDR2 YENEEA. V was cut by 3 bases and J by 4 bases, with 15 bases left in between. The CDR3 is made up of 15 amino acids. The CDR3 DNA is TGTGCCAGCAGCTTGGTCCTCGGTAGCGCCTATGGCTACACCTTC. Amino acid sequence: CASSLVLGSAYGYTF.

This CDR3 is CASRDPRNSYEQYF. The CDR3 nucleotides are TGTGCCAGTCGGGACCCAAGGAACTCCTACGAGCAGTACTTC. The rearrangement links TRBV19 to TRBJ2-7; D may be TRBD1 or TRBD2 (5 bases each). V shed 8 bases and J shed 0 bases, with 14 bases lying between them. Per germline, CDR1 LNHDA and CDR2 SQIVND (reference sequence). The length of the CDR3 is 14 residues.

This clone has just a few counts. This rearrangement joins TRBV1 to TRBJ1-2. TRBV1 is an annotated pseudogene. CDR3 length: 15 amino acids. Here the CDR3 reads CASSREDVANYGYTF. In nucleotides, the CDR3 is TGCGCCAGCAGCCGAGAGGACGTAGCTAACTATGGCTACACCTTC.

This chain connects TRBV15 to TRBJ2-3, with 7 positions matching TRBD1. With V trimmed by 4 bases and J by 0 bases, 10 bases remained unmatched. CDR3 length: 17 amino acids. Germline CDR1 is LNHNV and CDR2 is YYDKDF (reference sequence). The CDR3 is CATSKGQPLVSTDTQYF. The CDR3 bases are TGTGCCACCAGCAAGGGACAGCCGCTAGTCAGCACAGATACGCAGTATTTT.

This clone appeared a few times. The genes are TRBV15 and TRBJ2-7; 10 bases align to TRBD1. The germline V gene encodes CDR1 LNHNV and CDR2 YYDKDF (reference sequence). V lost 8 bases and J lost 1; bases outside the gene matches: 5. The CDR3 contains 14 residues. The CDR3 reads CATRRQGASYEQYF. The CDR3 nucleotides are TGTGCCACCCGACGACAGGGGGCTTCCTACGAGCAGTACTTC.

The chain links TRBV30 to TRBJ1-2, with D possibly being TRBD1 (5 bases). CDR1 GTSNPN and CDR2 SVGIG come from the germline V gene (reference sequence). Trimming removed 0 bases at V and 8 bases at J, with 13 bases between. The CDR3 covers 13 residues. The CDR3 coding sequence is TGTGCCTGGAGTGTAAGCAGGGACGGCGGCTACACCTTC. This sequence encodes CAWSVSRDGGYTF.

CDR3 DNA: TGTGCCAGCAGTTACTCTGGAAGTGGGAAGGGAGGCCAGCCCCAGCATTTT. Its translation is CASSYSGSGKGGQPQHF. This chain connects TRBV6-8 to TRBJ1-5; no firm D call. The V end lost 0 bases, the J end lost 7 bases, and 19 bases lay between the germline ends. The CDR3 is 17 amino acids. The germline CDR1 and CDR2 sequences are MNHGY and SAAAGT.